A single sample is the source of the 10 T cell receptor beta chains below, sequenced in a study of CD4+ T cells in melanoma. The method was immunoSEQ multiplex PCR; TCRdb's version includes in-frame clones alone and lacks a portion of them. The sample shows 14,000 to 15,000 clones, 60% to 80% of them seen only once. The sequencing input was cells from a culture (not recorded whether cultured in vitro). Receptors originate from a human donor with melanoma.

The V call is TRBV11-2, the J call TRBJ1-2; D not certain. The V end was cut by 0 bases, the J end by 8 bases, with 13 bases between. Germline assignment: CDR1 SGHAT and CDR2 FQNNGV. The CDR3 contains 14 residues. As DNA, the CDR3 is TGTGCCAGCAGCTTAGACGGGTTTCTAGGGGGCTACACCTTC. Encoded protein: CASSLDGFLGGYTF.

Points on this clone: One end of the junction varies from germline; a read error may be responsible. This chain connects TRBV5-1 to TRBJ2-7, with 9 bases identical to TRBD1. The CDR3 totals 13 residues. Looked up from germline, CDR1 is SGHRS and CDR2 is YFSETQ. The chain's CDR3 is CTSRRDRAHEQYF. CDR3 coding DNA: TGCACCAGCAGGAGGGACAGGGCGCACGAGCAGTACTTC. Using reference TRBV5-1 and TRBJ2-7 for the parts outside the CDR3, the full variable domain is KAGVTQTPRYLIKTRGQQVTLSCSPISGHRSVSWYQQTPGQGLQFLFEYFSETQRNKGNFPGRFSGRQFSNSRSEMNVSTLELGDSALYLCTSRRDRAHEQYFGPGTRLTVT.

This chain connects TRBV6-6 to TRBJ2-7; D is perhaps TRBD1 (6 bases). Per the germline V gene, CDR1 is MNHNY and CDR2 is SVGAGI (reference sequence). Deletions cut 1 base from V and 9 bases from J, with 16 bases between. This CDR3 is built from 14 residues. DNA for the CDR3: TGTGCCAGCAGTTACTGGACACAGGGAGATGGGCAGTACTTC. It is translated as CASSYWTQGDGQYF.

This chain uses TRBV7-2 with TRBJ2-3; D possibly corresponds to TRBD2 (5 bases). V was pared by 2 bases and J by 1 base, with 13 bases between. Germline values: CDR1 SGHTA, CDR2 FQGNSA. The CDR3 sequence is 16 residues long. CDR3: CASSLRPFGGTDTQYF. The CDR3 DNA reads TGTGCCAGCAGCTTAAGACCGTTCGGGGGCACAGATACGCAGTATTTT.

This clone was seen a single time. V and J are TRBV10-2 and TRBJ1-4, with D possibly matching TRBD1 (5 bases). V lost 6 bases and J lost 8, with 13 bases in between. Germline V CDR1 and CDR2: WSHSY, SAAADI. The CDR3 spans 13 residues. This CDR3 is CASRDSSMEKLFF. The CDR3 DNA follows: TGCGCCAGCAGAGACAGCAGCATGGAAAAACTGTTTTTT.

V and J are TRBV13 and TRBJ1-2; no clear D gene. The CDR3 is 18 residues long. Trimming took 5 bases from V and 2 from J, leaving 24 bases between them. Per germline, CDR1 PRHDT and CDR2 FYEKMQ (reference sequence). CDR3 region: CASSLESYGRPKNYGYTF. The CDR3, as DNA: TGTGCCAGCAGCCTAGAGTCGTACGGGCGACCAAAAAACTATGGCTACACCTTC.

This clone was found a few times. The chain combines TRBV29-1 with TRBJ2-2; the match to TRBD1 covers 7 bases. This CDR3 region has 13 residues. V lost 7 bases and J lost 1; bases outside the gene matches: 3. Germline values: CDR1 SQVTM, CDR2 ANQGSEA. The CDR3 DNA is TGCAGCGCTAGGGACAGGAACACCGGGGAGCTGTTTTTT. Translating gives CSARDRNTGELFF.

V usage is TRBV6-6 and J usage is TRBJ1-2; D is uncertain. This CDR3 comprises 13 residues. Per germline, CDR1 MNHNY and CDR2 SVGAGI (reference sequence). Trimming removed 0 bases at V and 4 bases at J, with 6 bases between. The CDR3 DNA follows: TGTGCCAGCAGTTACTCGAACTCCTATGGCTACACCTTC. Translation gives CASSYSNSYGYTF.

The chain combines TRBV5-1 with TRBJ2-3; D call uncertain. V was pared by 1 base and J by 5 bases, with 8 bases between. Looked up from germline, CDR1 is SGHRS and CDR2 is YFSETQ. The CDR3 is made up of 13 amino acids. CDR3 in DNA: TGCGCCAGCAGCTTGATGTTTCAAGATACGCAGTATTTT. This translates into CASSLMFQDTQYF.

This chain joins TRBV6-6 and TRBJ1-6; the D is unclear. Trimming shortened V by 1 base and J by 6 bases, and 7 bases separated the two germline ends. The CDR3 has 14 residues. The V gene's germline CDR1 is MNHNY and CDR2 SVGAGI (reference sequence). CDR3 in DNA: TGTGCCAGCAGTTACTGGCAGTTTAATTCACCCCTCCACTTT. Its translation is CASSYWQFNSPLHF.